A selection of T cell receptor beta chains follows, all from one sample in a study of chemoradiotherapy in HPV16-positive cancers. TCRdb's copy holds only in-frame clones and misses some; the assay was immunoSEQ multiplex PCR. The profile shows almost 5,500 clones, 65% to 80% of them singletons. Source: tumor tissue, taken from a patient who underwent chemoradiotherapy. The receptors stem from a human donor with HPV-associated anogenital cancer. Both conserved end residues are part of each CDR3. A D gene is named only where the DNA matches it firmly. Expanded clones are given a class, and other clones once, few, many or no size at all.

V	J	size	D	DNA	CDR3
TRBV9	TRBJ2-3	few	.	TGTGCCAGCAGCGTGGGAGAGAGGCCCGAGGCCACAGATACGCAGTATTTT	CASSVGERPEATDTQYF
TRBV7-2	TRBJ2-5	once	TRBD2	TGTGCCAGCAGCTTAGCTCCTAGCGGGGCCCCCCCCCAAGAGACCCAGTACTTC	CASSLAPSGAPPQETQYF
TRBV10-3	TRBJ2-7	.	.	TGTGCCATCAGTGAGTCGGGCGAGCAGTACTTC	CAISESGEQYF
TRBV6-5	TRBJ1-5	.	TRBD1	TGTGCCACCGCCCGGGACAGAGATTCGGGTCAGCCCCAGCATTTT	CATARDRDSGQPQHF
TRBV4-3	TRBJ2-3	.	.	TGCGCCAGCAGCCAAGCCTGGGGCGACGGGGGAGGTACGCAGTATTTT	CASSQAWGDGGGTQYF
TRBV7-7	TRBJ2-7	.	.	TGTGCCAGCAGCTTAGGGCCCAGCTACGAGCAGTACTTC	CASSLGPSYEQYF
TRBV27	TRBJ1-2	.	.	TGTGCCAGCAGTTTGGGTGGCTACACCTTC	CASSLGGYTF
TRBV5-3	TRBJ2-5	.	TRBD2	TGTGCCAGAAGCTTGGCGGGACTAGCTCAAGAGACCCAGTACTTC	CARSLAGLAQETQYF
TRBV6-5	TRBJ2-7	.	.	TGTGCCAGCAGTTACTCGGCCAGGGAAATCGGGTACGAGCAGTACTTC	CASSYSAREIGYEQYF
TRBV7-3	TRBJ2-2	.	TRBD2	TGTGCCAGCAGCTTACTTCCGGGACTAGCGGGTGGCGGGGAGCTGTTTTTT	CASSLLPGLAGGGELFF
TRBV7-9	TRBJ2-5	.	.	TGTGCCAGCAGCCCTGCAAGGGTTATCCAAGAGACCCAGTACTTC	CASSPARVIQETQYF
TRBV9	TRBJ2-3	.	.	TGTGCCAGCAGCGTAAGATGGAGCGCAGATACGCAGTATTTT	CASSVRWSADTQYF
TRBV27	TRBJ1-5	.	TRBD1	TGTGCCAGCGCTATCTCCGGGACAGGGGGCAATCAGCCCCAGCATTTT	CASAISGTGGNQPQHF
TRBV10-2	TRBJ1-3	.	.	TGCGCCTCCACGGCGTATATGACTGGAAACACCATATATTTT	CASTAYMTGNTIYF
TRBV19	TRBJ1-3	.	.	TGTGCCAGTAGTATTGGCTACCACTCTGGAAACACCATATATTTT	CASSIGYHSGNTIYF
TRBV2	TRBJ1-6	once	.	TGTGCCAGCAGGCAGAATAATTCACCCCTCCACTTT	CASRQNNSPLHF
TRBV19	TRBJ1-2	.	.	TGTGCCAGTACTTTCCCCGGGGGCGCTGGCTACACCTTC	CASTFPGGAGYTF
TRBV2	TRBJ2-7	.	TRBD2	TGTGCCAGCAGTGAAGTACTAGCGGTCGGGTACGAGCAGTACTTC	CASSEVLAVGYEQYF
TRBV11-3	TRBJ2-1	.	TRBD2	TGTGCCAGTAGAGAGGCGGGAGGGCCCAATGAGCAGTTCTTC	CASREAGGPNEQFF
TRBV30	TRBJ1-1	.	.	TGTGCCTGGAGTGCCCATAAATCGGGAGGGGCTGAAGCTTTCTTT	CAWSAHKSGGAEAFF
TRBV6-4	TRBJ2-7	.	TRBD2	TGTGCCAGCAGGCAGTTCGGGCGGGAGGGCCGGTACGAGCAGTACTTC	CASRQFGREGRYEQYF
TRBV11-3	TRBJ2-5	.	TRBD1	TGTGCCAGCAGGAGAGACAGGGGCCAGGAGACCCAGTACTTC	CASRRDRGQETQYF